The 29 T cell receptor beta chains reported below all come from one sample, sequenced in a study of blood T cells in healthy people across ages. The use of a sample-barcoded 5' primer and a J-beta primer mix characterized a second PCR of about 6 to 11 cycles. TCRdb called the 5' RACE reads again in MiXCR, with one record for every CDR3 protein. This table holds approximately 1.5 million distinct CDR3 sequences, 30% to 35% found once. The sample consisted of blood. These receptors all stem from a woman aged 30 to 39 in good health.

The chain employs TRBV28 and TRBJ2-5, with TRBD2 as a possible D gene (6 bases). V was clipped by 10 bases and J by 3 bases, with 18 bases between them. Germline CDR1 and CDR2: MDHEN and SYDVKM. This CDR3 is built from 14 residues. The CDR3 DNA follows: TGTGCCACCAACCCAATAGGGGAGGAAGAGACCCAGTACTTC. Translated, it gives CATNPIGEEETQYF.

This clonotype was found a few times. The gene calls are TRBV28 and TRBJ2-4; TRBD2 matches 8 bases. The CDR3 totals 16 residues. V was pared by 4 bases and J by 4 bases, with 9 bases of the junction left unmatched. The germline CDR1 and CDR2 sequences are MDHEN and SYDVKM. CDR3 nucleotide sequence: TGTGCCAGCAGTTCCCCTTATCGCGGGAGGAAAAACATTCAGTACTTC. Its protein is CASSSPYRGRKNIQYF.

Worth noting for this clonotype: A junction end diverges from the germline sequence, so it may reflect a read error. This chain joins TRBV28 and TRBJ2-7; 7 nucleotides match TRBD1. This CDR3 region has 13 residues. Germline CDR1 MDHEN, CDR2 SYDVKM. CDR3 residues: CASTRKTGNERYF. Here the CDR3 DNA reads TGTGCCAGCACCCGTAAGACAGGGAACGAGCGGTACTTC.

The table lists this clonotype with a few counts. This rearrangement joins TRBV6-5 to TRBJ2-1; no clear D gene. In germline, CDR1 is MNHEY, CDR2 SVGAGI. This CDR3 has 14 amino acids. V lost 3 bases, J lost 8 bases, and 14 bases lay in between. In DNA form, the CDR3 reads TGTGCCAGCAGTTATAATGGTAATCTCGATGAGCAGTTCTTC. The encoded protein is CASSYNGNLDEQFF.

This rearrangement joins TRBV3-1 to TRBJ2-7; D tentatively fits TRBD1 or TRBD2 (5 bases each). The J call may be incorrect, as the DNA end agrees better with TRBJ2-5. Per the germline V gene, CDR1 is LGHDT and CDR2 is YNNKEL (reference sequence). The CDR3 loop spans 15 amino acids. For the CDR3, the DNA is TGTGCCAGCAGCCAGGGGCTCTCCTCGGGGGAGACCCAGTACTTC. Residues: CASSQGLSSGETQYF.

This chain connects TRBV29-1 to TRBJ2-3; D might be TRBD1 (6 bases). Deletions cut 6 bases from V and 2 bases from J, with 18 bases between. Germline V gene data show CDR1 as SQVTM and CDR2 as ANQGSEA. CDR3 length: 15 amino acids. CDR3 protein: CSVVGFGGPTDTQYF. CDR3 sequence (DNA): TGCAGCGTCGTGGGGTTTGGGGGCCCCACAGATACGCAGTATTTT.

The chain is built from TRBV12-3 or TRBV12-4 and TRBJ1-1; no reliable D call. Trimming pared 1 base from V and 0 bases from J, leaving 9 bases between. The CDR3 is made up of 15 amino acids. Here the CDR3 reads CASSLGVALNTEAFF. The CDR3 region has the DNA TGTGCCAGCAGTTTAGGGGTAGCTTTGAACACTGAAGCTTTCTTT.

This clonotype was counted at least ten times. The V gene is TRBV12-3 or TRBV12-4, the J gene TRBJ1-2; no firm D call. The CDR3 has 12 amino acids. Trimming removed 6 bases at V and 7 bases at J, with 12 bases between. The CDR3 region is CASSVRGIGYTF. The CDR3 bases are TGTGCCAGCAGCGTCCGGGGAATTGGCTACACCTTC.

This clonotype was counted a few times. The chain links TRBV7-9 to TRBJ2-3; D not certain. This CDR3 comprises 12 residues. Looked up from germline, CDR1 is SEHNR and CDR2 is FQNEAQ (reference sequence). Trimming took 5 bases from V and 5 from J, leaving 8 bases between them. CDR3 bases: TGTGCCAGCAGCCCCAAGAAAGATACGCAGTATTTT. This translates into CASSPKKDTQYF.

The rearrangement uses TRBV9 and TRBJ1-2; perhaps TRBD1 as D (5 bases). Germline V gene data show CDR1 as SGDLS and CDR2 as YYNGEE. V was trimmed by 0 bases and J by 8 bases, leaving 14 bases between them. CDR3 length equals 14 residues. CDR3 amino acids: CASSVGGTAEGYTF. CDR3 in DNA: TGTGCCAGCAGCGTAGGTGGGACGGCGGAGGGCTACACCTTC.

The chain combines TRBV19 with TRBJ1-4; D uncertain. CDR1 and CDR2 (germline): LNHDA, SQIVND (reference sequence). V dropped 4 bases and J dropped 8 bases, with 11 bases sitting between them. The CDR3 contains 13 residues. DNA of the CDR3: TGTGCCAGTAGTACCACCCGACACGAAAAACTGTTTTTT. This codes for CASSTTRHEKLFF.

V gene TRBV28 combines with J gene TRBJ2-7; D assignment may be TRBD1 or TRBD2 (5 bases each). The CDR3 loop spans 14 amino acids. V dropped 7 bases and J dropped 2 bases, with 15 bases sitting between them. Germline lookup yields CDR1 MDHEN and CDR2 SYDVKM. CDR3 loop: CASIPGGDTYEQYF. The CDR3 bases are TGTGCCAGCATCCCTGGGGGAGACACCTACGAGCAGTACTTC.

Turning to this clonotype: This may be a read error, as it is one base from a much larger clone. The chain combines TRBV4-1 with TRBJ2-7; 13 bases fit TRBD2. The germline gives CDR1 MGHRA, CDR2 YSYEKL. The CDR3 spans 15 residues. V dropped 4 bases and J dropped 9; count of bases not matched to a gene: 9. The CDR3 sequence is CASSLGLAGSWGQYF. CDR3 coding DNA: TGCGCCAGCAGCCTGGGACTAGCGGGATCGTGGGGGCAGTACTTC.

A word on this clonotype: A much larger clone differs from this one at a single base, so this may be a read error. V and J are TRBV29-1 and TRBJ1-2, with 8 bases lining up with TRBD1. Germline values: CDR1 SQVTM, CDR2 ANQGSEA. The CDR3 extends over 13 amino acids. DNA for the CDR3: TGCAGCGTTGGACAGGGGCCAGAGGATGGCAACACCTTC. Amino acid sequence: CSVGQGPEDGNTF.

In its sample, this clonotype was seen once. DNA for the CDR3: TGTGCCAGCAGTTCGAAGGTATTGGTGAACACTGAAGCTTTCTTT. It specifies CASSSKVLVNTEAFF. This sequence joins TRBV28 and TRBJ1-1; D is ambiguous. V gave up 4 bases and J gave up 0 bases, with 12 bases separating them. CDR3 length: 15 amino acids. Germline values: CDR1 MDHEN, CDR2 SYDVKM.

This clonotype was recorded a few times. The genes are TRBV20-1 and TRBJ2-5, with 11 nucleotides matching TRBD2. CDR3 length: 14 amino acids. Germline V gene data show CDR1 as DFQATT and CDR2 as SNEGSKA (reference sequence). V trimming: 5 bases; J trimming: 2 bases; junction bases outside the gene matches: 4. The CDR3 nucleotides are TGCAGTGCTTTTAGCGGGGGGGCACAAGAGACCCAGTACTTC. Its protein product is CSAFSGGAQETQYF.

CDR3 DNA sequence: TGCGCCAGCAGGTCCGGGGGTACAACTAATGAAAAACTGTTTTTT. Protein product: CASRSGGTTNEKLFF. This chain uses TRBV5-1 with TRBJ1-4; weak D call: TRBD1 (5 bases). The CDR3 sequence is 15 residues long. Per germline, CDR1 SGHRS and CDR2 YFSETQ. V lost 5 bases and J 0 bases, leaving 11 bases between the germline ends.

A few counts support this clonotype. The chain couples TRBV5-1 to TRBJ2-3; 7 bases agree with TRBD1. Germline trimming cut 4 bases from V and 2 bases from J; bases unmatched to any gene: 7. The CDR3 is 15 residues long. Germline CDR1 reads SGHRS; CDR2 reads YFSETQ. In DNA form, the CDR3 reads TGCGCCAGCAGCAAACAGGGGCCTGACACAGATACGCAGTATTTT. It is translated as CASSKQGPDTDTQYF. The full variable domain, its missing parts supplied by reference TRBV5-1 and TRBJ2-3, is KAGVTQTPRYLIKTRGQQVTLSCSPISGHRSVSWYQQTPGQGLQFLFEYFSETQRNKGNFPGRFSGRQFSNSRSEMNVSTLELGDSALYLCASSKQGPDTDTQYFGPGTRLTVL.

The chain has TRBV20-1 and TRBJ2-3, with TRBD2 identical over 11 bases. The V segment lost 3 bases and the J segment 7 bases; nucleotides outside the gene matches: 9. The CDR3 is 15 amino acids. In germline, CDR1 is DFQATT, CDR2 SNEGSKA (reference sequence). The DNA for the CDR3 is TGCAGTGCTAGCCCCATTACTAGCGGGAGAAATACGCAGTATTTT. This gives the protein CSASPITSGRNTQYF.

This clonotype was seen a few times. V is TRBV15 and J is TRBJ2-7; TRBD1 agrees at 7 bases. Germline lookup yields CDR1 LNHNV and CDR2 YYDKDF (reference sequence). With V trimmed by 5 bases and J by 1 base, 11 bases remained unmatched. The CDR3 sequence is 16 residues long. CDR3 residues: CATSGRQGPSSYEQYF. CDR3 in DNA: TGTGCCACCAGCGGTAGACAGGGACCCTCGTCCTACGAGCAGTACTTC.

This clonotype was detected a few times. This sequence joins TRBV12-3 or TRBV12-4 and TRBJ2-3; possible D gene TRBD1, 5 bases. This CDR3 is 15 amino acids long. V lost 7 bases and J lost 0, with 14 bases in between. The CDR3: CASTAGQASTDTQYF. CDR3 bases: TGTGCCAGCACCGCAGGACAAGCTAGCACAGATACGCAGTATTTT.

CDR3 sequence reads: CASSVWMGYGTSTEAFF. DNA for the CDR3: TGTGCCAGCAGCGTCTGGATGGGATATGGGACGTCTACTGAAGCTTTCTTT. V usage is TRBV7-9 and J usage is TRBJ1-1, with D possibly matching TRBD1 (5 bases). This CDR3 is built from 17 residues. With 5 bases removed from V and 5 bases from J, the gap between germline ends came to 24 bases. Per the germline V gene, CDR1 is SEHNR and CDR2 is FQNEAQ (reference sequence).

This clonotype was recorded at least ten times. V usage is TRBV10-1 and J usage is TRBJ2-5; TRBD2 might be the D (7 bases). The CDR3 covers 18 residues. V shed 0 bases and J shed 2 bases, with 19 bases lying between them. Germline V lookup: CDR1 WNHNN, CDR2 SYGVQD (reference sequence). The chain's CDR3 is CASSESPSSRGAQETQYF. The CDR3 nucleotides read TGCGCCAGCAGTGAGTCGCCCTCTAGCCGGGGGGCTCAAGAGACCCAGTACTTC.

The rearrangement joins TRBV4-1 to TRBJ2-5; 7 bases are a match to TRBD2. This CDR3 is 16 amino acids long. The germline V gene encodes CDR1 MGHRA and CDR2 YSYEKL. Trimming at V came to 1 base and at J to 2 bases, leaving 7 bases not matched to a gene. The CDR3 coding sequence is TGCGCCAGCAGCCAAGTTGCGGGGGAGTTACAAGAGACCCAGTACTTC. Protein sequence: CASSQVAGELQETQYF.

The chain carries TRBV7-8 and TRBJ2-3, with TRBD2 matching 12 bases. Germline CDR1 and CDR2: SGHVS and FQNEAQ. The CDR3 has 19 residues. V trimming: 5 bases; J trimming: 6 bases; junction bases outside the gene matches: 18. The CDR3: CASSPGLAGTNIWQDTQYF. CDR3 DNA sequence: TGTGCCAGCAGCCCCGGACTAGCGGGGACCAATATATGGCAGGATACGCAGTATTTT.

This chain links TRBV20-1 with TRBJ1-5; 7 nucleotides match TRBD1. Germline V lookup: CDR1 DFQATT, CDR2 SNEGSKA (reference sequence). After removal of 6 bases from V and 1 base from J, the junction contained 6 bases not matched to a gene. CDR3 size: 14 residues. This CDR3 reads CSATGAASNQPQHF. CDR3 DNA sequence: TGCAGTGCCACAGGGGCGGCCAGCAATCAGCCCCAGCATTTT.

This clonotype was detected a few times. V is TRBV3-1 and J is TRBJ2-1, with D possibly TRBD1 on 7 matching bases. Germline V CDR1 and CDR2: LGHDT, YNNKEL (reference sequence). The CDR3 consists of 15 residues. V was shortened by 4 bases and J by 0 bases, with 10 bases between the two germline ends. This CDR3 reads CASSPGGPSYNEQFF. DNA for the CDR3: TGTGCCAGCAGCCCAGGGGGGCCCTCCTACAATGAGCAGTTCTTC.

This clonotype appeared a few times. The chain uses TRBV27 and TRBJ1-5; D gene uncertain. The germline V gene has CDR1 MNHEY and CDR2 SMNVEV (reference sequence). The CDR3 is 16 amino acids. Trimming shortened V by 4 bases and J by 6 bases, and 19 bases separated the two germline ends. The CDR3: CASSSDTPIAGQPQHF. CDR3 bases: TGTGCCAGCAGTTCCGACACCCCTATCGCAGGTCAGCCCCAGCATTTT.

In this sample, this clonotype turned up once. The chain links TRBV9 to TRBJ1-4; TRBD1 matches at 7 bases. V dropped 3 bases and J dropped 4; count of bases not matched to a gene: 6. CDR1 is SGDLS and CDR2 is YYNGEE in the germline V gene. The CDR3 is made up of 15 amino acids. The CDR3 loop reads CASSATGTDNEKLFF. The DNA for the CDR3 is TGTGCCAGCAGCGCCACCGGGACAGATAATGAAAAACTGTTTTTT.